The rows below give T cell receptor beta chains drawn from one sample of a study of T cells in narcolepsy. Sequencing was performed with immunoSEQ multiplex PCR; in TCRdb, only in-frame clones are kept and a portion is missing. The profile shows roughly 34,000 clones, 70% to 85% of them singletons. Sequenced sample: CD45RA- memory CD4+ T cells from PBMCs. These receptors came from a human donor with narcolepsy. CDR3s include the opening cysteine and the closing phenylalanine or tryptophan. The D gene is left open where the match is weak. The size of a clone is reported for some rows only, either as once, few or many, or as a class for expanded clones.

TRBJ2-1,TRBV29-1,.,TRBD2,CSFSGGSYNEQFF,TGCAGCTTTAGCGGGGGTTCCTACAATGAGCAGTTCTTC
TRBJ2-1,TRBV2,.,TRBD2,CASSEKSGGYNEQFF,TGTGCCAGCAGTGAAAAGAGCGGGGGTTACAATGAGCAGTTCTTC
TRBJ2-5,TRBV6-1,.,TRBD2,CASSEAGLAGGSGETQYF,TGTGCCAGCAGTGAAGCGGGACTAGCGGGGGGGAGCGGAGAGACCCAGTACTTC
TRBJ1-6,TRBV19,.,.,CASRGEQPNSPLHF,TGTGCCAGTAGGGGGGAACAGCCAAATTCACCCCTCCACTTT
TRBJ1-3,TRBV21-1,once,.,CASERIIFPPGNTIYF,TGTGCCAGCGAGAGGATAATTTTTCCCCCTGGAAACACCATATATTTT
TRBJ1-4,TRBV7-6,.,.,CASSPRSGDSALFF,TGTGCCAGCAGCCCTCGGTCAGGCGACAGCGCACTGTTTTTT
TRBJ2-3,TRBV9,once,TRBD2,CASSVDSGGATDTQYF,TGTGCCAGCAGCGTAGATAGCGGGGGGGCCACAGATACGCAGTATTTT
TRBJ1-2,TRBV2,.,.,CASSESSSNYGYTF,TGTGCCAGCAGTGAATCGTCATCTAACTATGGCTACACCTTC
TRBJ2-5,TRBV6-6,.,.,CASSPVETQYF,TGTGCCAGCAGTCCGGTGGAGACCCAGTACTTC
TRBJ1-5,TRBV27,once,.,CASSLEGFNSNQPQHF,TGTGCCAGCAGTTTGGAGGGCTTTAATAGCAATCAGCCCCAGCATTTT
TRBJ1-1,TRBV18,once,.,CASSRDTSFAEAFF,TGTGCCAGCTCACGGGACACCAGTTTTGCTGAAGCTTTCTTT
TRBJ1-2,TRBV28,.,.,CASSLLTDHYGYTF,TGTGCCAGCAGTCTACTGACAGACCACTATGGCTACACCTTC
TRBJ1-5,TRBV6-1,once,TRBD1,CASRRDRVLGQPQHF,TGTGCCAGCAGAAGGGACAGGGTATTGGGTCAGCCCCAGCATTTT
TRBJ2-3,TRBV7-2,.,.,CASRRGVTTDTQYF,TGTGCCAGCAGGCGCGGGGTTACCACAGATACGCAGTATTTT
TRBJ1-3,TRBV7-8,.,.,CASSPRGPGNTIYF,TGTGCCAGCAGCCCAAGGGGACCTGGAAACACCATATATTTT
TRBJ1-3,TRBV19,.,TRBD1,CASSRFLAGQGLSGNTIYF,TGTGCCAGTAGTCGATTCCTCGCGGGACAGGGTTTGAGTGGAAACACCATATATTTT
TRBJ1-3,TRBV11-3,.,.,CASSATSGNTIYF,TGTGCCAGCAGCGCGACCTCTGGAAACACCATATATTTT
TRBJ1-1,TRBV7-8,few,.,CASSLAYGLTNTEAFF,TGTGCCAGCAGCTTAGCTTATGGACTGACGAACACTGAAGCTTTCTTT
TRBJ1-2,TRBV7-2,.,.,CASSPDLVNGYTF,TGTGCCAGCAGCCCAGACCTCGTCAATGGCTACACCTTC
TRBJ2-7,TRBV5-1,once,TRBD1,CASSWMTGSGYEQYF,TGCGCCAGCAGCTGGATGACAGGGAGTGGGTACGAGCAGTACTTC
TRBJ1-1,TRBV15,.,.,CATSRDILRQTEAFF,TGTGCCACCAGCAGAGATATCCTCCGCCAAACTGAAGCTTTCTTT
TRBJ2-1,TRBV5-8,few,.,CASSAARSSYNEQFF,TGTGCCAGCAGCGCCGCACGGAGCTCCTACAATGAGCAGTTCTTC
TRBJ2-6,TRBV11-1,.,TRBD2,CASSLVPLAGGSGANVLTF,TGTGCCAGCAGCTTAGTCCCACTAGCGGGGGGCTCTGGGGCCAACGTCCTGACTTTC
TRBJ2-1,TRBV2,.,TRBD1,CASSRDRGRLYNEQFF,TGTGCCAGCAGTCGGGACAGGGGGCGTCTTTACAATGAGCAGTTCTTC
TRBJ1-5,TRBV6-1,.,.,CASSVVYDQPQHF,TGTGCCAGCAGTGTCGTATACGATCAGCCCCAGCATTTT
TRBJ2-2,TRBV5-1,.,.,CASSFGGTGELFF,TGCGCCAGCAGCTTTGGTGGCACCGGGGAGCTGTTTTTT
TRBJ1-5,TRBV2,.,.,CAIGDNQPQHF,TGTGCCATAGGCGACAATCAGCCCCAGCATTTT
TRBJ1-2,TRBV2,.,.,CASSGARGFSYGYTF,TGTGCCAGCAGTGGGGCTAGGGGATTTAGCTATGGCTACACCTTC
TRBJ1-5,TRBV7-3,few,TRBD1,CASSSGQDQPQHF,TGTGCCAGCAGCTCTGGACAGGATCAGCCCCAGCATTTT
TRBJ2-2,TRBV4-2,.,TRBD2,CASSQTPLGRGGRRSTGELFF,TGTGCCAGCAGCCAAACCCCCCTCGGGCGGGGGGGCCGAAGGAGTACCGGGGAGCTGTTTTTT
TRBJ2-3,TRBV5-4,.,.,CASSLGGRSTDTQYF,TGTGCCAGCAGCTTGGGTGGTAGAAGCACAGATACGCAGTATTTT
TRBJ2-6,TRBV7-8,.,.,CASSSGVAGANVLTF,TGTGCCAGCAGCTCAGGGGTTGCCGGGGCCAACGTCCTGACTTTC
TRBJ2-3,TRBV6-6,once,.,CASSPGAATDTQYF,TGTGCCAGCAGTCCCGGGGCCGCCACAGATACGCAGTATTTT
TRBJ2-7,TRBV5-1,.,TRBD1,CASSPGDRVGEQYF,TGCGCCAGCAGCCCCGGGGACAGGGTGGGCGAGCAGTACTTC
TRBJ2-3,TRBV19,.,.,CASSTRKSGADTQYF,TGTGCCAGTAGTACCCGTAAAAGTGGGGCAGATACGCAGTATTTT
TRBJ2-7,TRBV9,.,.,CASSSSRAGEQYF,TGTGCCAGCAGCTCCAGTAGGGCGGGGGAGCAGTACTTC
TRBJ2-3,TRBV27,.,TRBD2,CASSRAGGLTDTQYF,TGTGCCAGCAGTAGGGCGGGGGGCCTGACAGATACGCAGTATTTT
TRBJ2-5,TRBV7-8,.,.,CASSYSTQETQYF,TGTGCCAGCAGCTACTCGACACAAGAGACCCAGTACTTC
TRBJ1-6,TRBV2,.,.,CASSWNSPLHF,TGTGCCAGCAGTTGGAATTCACCCCTCCACTTT
TRBJ2-7,TRBV7-9,.,.,CASSSSRLIYEQYF,TGTGCCAGCAGCTCCTCCCGTTTGATCTACGAGCAGTACTTC
TRBJ1-5,TRBV6-1,.,.,CASSGNTNQPQHF,TGTGCCAGCAGTGGGAACACGAATCAGCCCCAGCATTTT
TRBJ2-3,TRBV11-3,.,TRBD1,CASSLLGQGMGTDTQYF,TGTGCCAGCAGCTTACTTGGACAGGGAATGGGGACAGATACGCAGTATTTT
TRBJ2-1,TRBV18,once,TRBD1,CASCAGTGLGLGDEQFF,TGTGCCAGCTGCGCCGGGACAGGGCTCGGATTAGGCGATGAGCAGTTCTTC
TRBJ1-1,TRBV30,.,TRBD1,CAWKETGGTEAFF,TGTGCCTGGAAGGAGACAGGGGGTACTGAAGCTTTCTTT
TRBJ1-2,TRBV28,.,TRBD1,CASNDLYRGNYGYTF,TGTGCCAGCAATGACCTATACAGGGGAAACTATGGCTACACCTTC
TRBJ2-3,TRBV27,.,TRBD2,CAIPRLADTDTQYF,TGTGCCATCCCTCGTCTAGCGGACACAGATACGCAGTATTTT
TRBJ2-7,TRBV5-1,.,TRBD1,CASSILGTGIHEQYF,TGCGCCAGCAGCATCCTCGGGACAGGGATACACGAGCAGTACTTC